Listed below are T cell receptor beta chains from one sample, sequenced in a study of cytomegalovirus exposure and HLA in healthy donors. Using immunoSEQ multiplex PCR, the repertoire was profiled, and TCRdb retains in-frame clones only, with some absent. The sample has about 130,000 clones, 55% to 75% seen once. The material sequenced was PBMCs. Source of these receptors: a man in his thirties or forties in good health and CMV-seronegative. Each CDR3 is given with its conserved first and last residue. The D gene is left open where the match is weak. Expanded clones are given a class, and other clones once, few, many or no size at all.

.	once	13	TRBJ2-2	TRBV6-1	CASSGEGNGELFF	TGTGCCAGCAGCGGAGAAGGTAACGGGGAGCTGTTTTTT
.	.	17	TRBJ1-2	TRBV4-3	CASSQEGGQGGFYGYTF	TGCGCCAGCAGCCAAGAAGGAGGGCAGGGAGGCTTTTACGGCTACACCTTC
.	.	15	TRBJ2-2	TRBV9	CASSPHQVMAGELFF	TGTGCCAGCAGCCCCCACCAGGTGATGGCCGGGGAGCTGTTTTTT
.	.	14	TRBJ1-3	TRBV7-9	CASSPAVPGDTIYF	TGTGCCAGCAGCCCTGCCGTCCCGGGGGACACCATATATTTT
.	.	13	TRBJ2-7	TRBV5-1	CASSLSEVYEQYF	TGCGCCAGCAGCTTATCTGAAGTCTACGAGCAGTACTTC
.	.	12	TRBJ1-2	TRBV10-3	CAISESRDGYTF	TGTGCCATCAGTGAGTCGAGGGATGGCTACACCTTC
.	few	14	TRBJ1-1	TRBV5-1	CASSPNGVGTEAFF	TGCGCCAGCAGCCCAAATGGAGTTGGGACTGAAGCTTTCTTT
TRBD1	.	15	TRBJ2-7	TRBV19	CASRRRRGQGDEQYF	TGTGCCAGTCGAAGGCGCCGGGGACAGGGAGACGAGCAGTACTTC
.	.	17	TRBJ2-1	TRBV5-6	CASSLAVWADSYNEQFF	TGTGCCAGCAGCTTGGCAGTTTGGGCCGACTCCTACAATGAGCAGTTCTTC
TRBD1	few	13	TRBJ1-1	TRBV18	CASSGQGNTEAFF	TGTGCCAGCTCAGGACAGGGGAACACTGAAGCTTTCTTT
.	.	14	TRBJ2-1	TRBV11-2	CASSISRVPGEQFF	TGTGCCAGCAGCATCTCCAGGGTCCCGGGTGAGCAGTTCTTC
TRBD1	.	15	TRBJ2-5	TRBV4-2	CASSPGQGAEETQYF	TGTGCCAGCAGCCCCGGACAGGGGGCAGAAGAGACCCAGTACTTC
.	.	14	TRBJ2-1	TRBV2	CASSALRGSNEQFF	TGTGCCAGCAGTGCTCTCCGGGGGAGCAATGAGCAGTTCTTC
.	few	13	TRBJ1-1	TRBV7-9	CASSYTTGSGAFF	TGTGCCAGCAGCTACACGACAGGATCGGGGGCTTTCTTT
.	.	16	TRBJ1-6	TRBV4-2	CASSQNPGVRNSPLHF	TGTGCCAGCAGCCAGAACCCAGGGGTTCGGAATTCACCCCTCCACTTT
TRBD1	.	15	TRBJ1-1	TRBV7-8	CASSFLTGGITEAFF	TGTGCCAGCAGCTTCCTGACAGGGGGTATTACTGAAGCTTTCTTT
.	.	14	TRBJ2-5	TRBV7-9	CASSPPGRKETQYF	TGTGCCAGCAGCCCACCCGGGAGAAAAGAGACCCAGTACTTC
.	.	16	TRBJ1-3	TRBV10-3	CAISEWEGSAGNTIYF	TGTGCCATCAGTGAGTGGGAGGGGTCCGCTGGAAACACCATATATTTT
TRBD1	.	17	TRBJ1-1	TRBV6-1	CASSEAEGTGANTEAFF	TGTGCCAGCAGTGAAGCCGAAGGGACAGGGGCAAACACTGAAGCTTTCTTT